This T cell receptor (beta chain) was sequenced for a study of PD-L1 blockade in urothelial cancer. There are 13 residues in the CDR3. From germline, CDR1 is LNHDA and CDR2 SQIVND (reference sequence). In this sample, this clone turned up once. Assay used: immunoSEQ multiplex PCR; TCRdb lists only in-frame clones, some missing. The repertoire holds about 110,000 clones, with about 85% as singletons. The chain couples TRBV19 to TRBJ2-5; the D gene is possibly TRBD1 (5 bases). The J call could be wrong; TRBJ2-7 is a better fit for the DNA end. The TCR originated in a middle-aged man with urothelial cancer. Material: PBMCs, obtained around atezolizumab (anti-PD-L1) treatment. This CDR3 reads CASSPTGSYEQYF. The CDR3 DNA reads as TGTGCCAGTAGCCCTACAGGTTCCTACGAGCAGTACTTC.